This T cell receptor (beta chain) originates from a study of blood T cells in healthy people across ages. For the second PCR, which ran for about 7 to 11 cycles, a sample-barcoded 5' primer and a J-beta primer mix were used. MiXCR, applied by TCRdb to the 5' RACE reads, yields one record per CDR3 protein. The sample has approximately 800,000 distinct CDR3 sequences; about 26% are singletons. The length of the CDR3 is 23 residues. This sample was shared with a second study, whose subject was T cells of mothers and their children. That work states: Per child, about 2.8 million TCR beta CDR3 reads were obtained, against over 10 million per mother.

The material sequenced was blood. The TCR sequence derives from a boy aged 10-17 years in good health. The V call is TRBV21-1, the J call TRBJ1-5; TRBD1, the D gene given by the table, was not confirmed from the DNA. TRBV21-1 is shown as a pseudogene. The DNA for the CDR3 is TGTGCCAGCAGTAGTTGTAGGCAGGTGCCCGTGAGGGTGCCCCTTGTGGGCAATCAGCCCCAGCATTTT. The encoded protein is CASSSCRQVPVRVPLVGNQPQHF.